A single sample is the source of the 25 T cell receptor beta chains below, sequenced in a study of cytomegalovirus exposure and HLA in healthy donors (dated by TCRdb to the late 2010s). Preparation of the library involved the immunoSEQ multiplex PCR assay. The multiplex PCR relied on a mix of 60 forward primers for TCR Vbeta segments and 13 reverse primers for TCR Jbeta segments. What TCRdb holds here is the immuneACCESS table cut down to in-frame rearrangements. Part of the clones is not present; checked against another copy, under half of the missing clones reflect an unresolved V gene, and the others are unexplained. This sample is represented by more than 100,000 clones; roughly three fifths of them were singletons. The top ten clones comprise approximately 1.4% of the sample. The sequencing sample was made of PBMCs. These receptors were collected from a man aged 18 to 35 in good health and CMV-seronegative.

The chain is built from TRBV6-1 and TRBJ1-2; 7 positions agree with TRBD1. CDR3 length: 15 amino acids. Trimming cost V 5 bases and J 0 bases; bases outside gene matches: 6. Germline loops: CDR1 MNHNS, CDR2 SASEGT. The CDR3 coding sequence is TGTGCCAGCAGTACGACAGGGAACCCTAACTATGGCTACACCTTC. Its protein product is CASSTTGNPNYGYTF.

This rearrangement joins TRBV5-1 to TRBJ1-2; D gene ambiguous. The CDR3 covers 11 residues. Trimming removed 3 bases at V and 8 bases at J, with 8 bases between. Germline-derived CDR1 and CDR2 are SGHRS and YFSETQ. The CDR3 coding sequence is TGCGCCAGCAGCTCGACTGGGGGCTACACCTTC. Translating it yields CASSSTGGYTF.

The chain combines TRBV6-5 with TRBJ2-7, with TRBD2 identical over 8 bases. J gave up 0 bases and V 5 bases, and 6 bases lay outside the gene matches. There are 15 residues in the CDR3. The germline V gene encodes CDR1 MNHEY and CDR2 SVGAGI. This chain's CDR3 is CASSILAENSYEQYF. The CDR3 DNA follows: TGTGCCAGCAGTATACTAGCGGAAAACTCCTACGAGCAGTACTTC.

V usage is TRBV7-8 and J usage is TRBJ2-1, with D possibly matching TRBD1 (5 bases). Germline CDR1 is SGHVS and CDR2 is FQNEAQ. This CDR3 is built from 12 residues. V shed 5 bases and J shed 8 bases, with 10 bases lying between them. The CDR3 protein is CASSRAGYEQFF. CDR3 bases: TGTGCCAGCAGCCGCGCAGGGTATGAGCAGTTCTTC.

This chain joins TRBV10-3 and TRBJ2-5; 7 bases line up with TRBD2. Trimming removed 2 bases from V and 5 bases from J; junction bases left unmatched: 5. Per germline, CDR1 ENHRY and CDR2 SYGVKD. CDR3 length: 14 residues. The CDR3 DNA sequence: TGTGCCATCAGTGAGCGCGGGGGAGGGGAGACCCAGTACTTC. It specifies CAISERGGGETQYF.

V and J are TRBV9 and TRBJ2-3, with 9 bases that match TRBD2. V was pared by 0 bases and J by 6 bases, with 20 bases of the junction left unmatched. CDR3 length equals 20 residues. Germline CDR1 is SGDLS and CDR2 is YYNGEE. This chain's CDR3 is CASSVELRRGGSGSPDTQYF. DNA for the CDR3: TGTGCCAGCAGCGTAGAGTTGCGGCGGGGTGGTAGCGGGAGTCCCGATACGCAGTATTTT.

The chain employs TRBV6-6 and TRBJ2-4, with D possibly TRBD1 on 6 matching bases. The CDR3 extends over 16 amino acids. Between the trimmed V and J ends, which lost 6 bases and 0 bases, there was a span of 15 bases. Germline V gene lookup returns CDR1 MNHNY and CDR2 SVGAGI (reference sequence). The CDR3 DNA sequence: TGTGCCAGCAGGCGGGCGACAGGACTAGCCAAAAACATTCAGTACTTC. Translated, it gives CASRRATGLAKNIQYF.

This chain links TRBV7-7 with TRBJ2-1, with a possible D match to TRBD2 (5 bases). This CDR3 contains 17 residues. V gave up 5 bases and J gave up 0 bases, with 17 bases separating them. Per the germline V gene, CDR1 is SSHAT and CDR2 is FNYEAQ (reference sequence). The CDR3 loop is CASSPSSARISYNEQFF. The CDR3, as DNA: TGTGCCAGCAGCCCGAGTAGCGCTCGAATCTCCTACAATGAGCAGTTCTTC.

CDR3 in DNA: TGTGCCAGCAGCCCACACAAAGACTACGAGCAGTACTTC. This gives the protein CASSPHKDYEQYF. The V call is TRBV14, the J call TRBJ2-7; D gene uncertain. Trimming stripped 4 bases from V and 3 bases from J, with 10 bases between. CDR1 and CDR2 (germline): SGHDN, FVKESK. This CDR3 spans 13 amino acids.

This clone has more than one count but fewer than ten. This chain links TRBV19 with TRBJ2-1; 10 bases line up with TRBD2. Unmatched junction bases numbered 7, after V lost 7 bases and J lost 10 bases. The CDR3 runs 13 residues. The germline gives CDR1 LNHDA, CDR2 SQIVND (reference sequence). CDR3 region: CASKLAGVPEQFF. The CDR3 DNA is TGTGCCAGTAAGCTAGCGGGAGTTCCGGAGCAGTTCTTC.

The chain links TRBV6-5 to TRBJ2-7; D is ambiguous. CDR3 length: 13 amino acids. Deletions cut 6 bases from V and 3 bases from J, with 12 bases between. Germline assignment: CDR1 MNHEY and CDR2 SVGAGI. CDR3 nucleotides: TGTGCCAGCAGCAACCCCGCCAGCTACGAGCAGTACTTC. Its protein product is CASSNPASYEQYF.

There are a few counts of this clone. V is TRBV7-3 and J is TRBJ2-6, with unresolved D. V lost 6 bases to trimming and J lost 0 bases, with 9 bases between them. The CDR3 covers 15 residues. Germline V CDR1 and CDR2: SGHTA, FQGTGA. CDR3 amino acids: CASSYIPSGANVLTF. The CDR3 bases are TGTGCCAGCAGTTACATCCCCTCTGGGGCCAACGTCCTGACTTTC.

In this sample, this clone turned up a few times. The chain uses TRBV5-6 and TRBJ1-3; TRBD1 aligns across 8 bases. Germline assignment: CDR1 SGHDT and CDR2 YYEEEE. The CDR3 totals 13 residues. With V trimmed by 5 bases and J by 6 bases, 4 bases remained unmatched. The CDR3 region has the DNA TGTGCCAGCAGACCGCAGGGGGCAAACACCATATATTTT. It is translated as CASRPQGANTIYF.

This chain uses TRBV9 with TRBJ1-1; no reliable D call. Trimming pared 0 bases from V and 2 bases from J, leaving 8 bases between. The CDR3 length is 14 residues. CDR1 is SGDLS and CDR2 is YYNGEE in the germline V gene. The CDR3 nucleotides are TGTGCCAGCAGCGTAGTGGCGGCTAACACTGAAGCTTTCTTT. Translation gives CASSVVAANTEAFF.

The V call is TRBV30, the J call TRBJ1-5; 8 nucleotides line up with TRBD1. Germline values: CDR1 GTSNPN, CDR2 SVGIG (reference sequence). Trimming cost V 3 bases and J 3 bases; bases outside gene matches: 4. CDR3 length: 14 amino acids. In nucleotides, the CDR3 is TGTGCCTGGAGATCAGGGGGCCCCAATCAGCCCCAGCATTTT. Translation: CAWRSGGPNQPQHF.

This clone was found a few times. The rearrangement uses TRBV6-5 and TRBJ2-7; TRBD2 matches at 14 bases. From germline, CDR1 is MNHEY and CDR2 SVGAGI. This CDR3 comprises 16 residues. J lost 7 bases, V lost 3 bases, and 8 bases had no gene match. DNA for the CDR3: TGTGCCAGCAGTTATCGACTAGCGGGAGGGCTACGGGAGCAGTACTTC. Amino acids: CASSYRLAGGLREQYF.

The gene calls are TRBV6-5 and TRBJ2-6; D not certain. V was shortened by 2 bases and J by 2 bases, with 7 bases between the two germline ends. The CDR3 spans 15 residues. CDR1 and CDR2 from the germline V gene are MNHEY and SVGAGI. The CDR3 loop reads CASSYDGPGANVLTF. DNA of the CDR3: TGTGCCAGCAGTTACGATGGCCCTGGGGCCAACGTCCTGACTTTC.

CDR3 protein: CASSKEKAGGYF. In nucleotides, the CDR3 is TGTGCCAGCAGCAAAGAAAAGGCAGGGGGGTACTTC. J is TRBJ2-7 and V is TRBV21-1; the table's TRBD1 call for D was not verified on the DNA. TRBV21-1 is given as a pseudogene. This CDR3 spans 12 amino acids.

This chain joins TRBV2 and TRBJ1-5, with 8 positions matching TRBD1. The CDR3 consists of 12 residues. Losses at the gene ends were 6 bases for V and 7 bases for J; bases not matched to a gene: 2. CDR1 is SNHLY, CDR2 FYNNEI, per germline. The DNA of the CDR3 is TGTGCCAGCAGAACAGGGGGACAGCCCCAGCATTTT. Translated: CASRTGGQPQHF. Drawing the rest from reference TRBV2 and TRBJ1-5, the complete variable domain is EPEVTQTPSHQVTQMGQEVILRCVPISNHLYFYWYRQILGQKVEFLVSFYNNEISEKSEIFDDQFSVERPDGSNFTLKIRSTKLEDSAMYFCASRTGGQPQHFGDGTRLSIL.

The J gene is TRBJ1-2, the V gene TRBV6-5, with D possibly being TRBD1 (6 bases). The CDR3 length is 12 residues. The germline V gene encodes CDR1 MNHEY and CDR2 SVGAGI. The V end lost 6 bases, the J end lost 5 bases, and 10 bases lay between the germline ends. The CDR3 sequence: CASSPDRYGYTF. DNA for the CDR3: TGTGCCAGCAGCCCGGACAGATATGGCTACACCTTC.

This clone was seen only a few times. The V and J genes are TRBV7-9 and TRBJ1-2, with D maybe TRBD1 (5 bases). V was cut by 6 bases and J by 9 bases, with 17 bases left in between. CDR1 and CDR2 from the germline V gene are SEHNR and FQNEAQ (reference sequence). The CDR3 covers 13 residues. The CDR3 nucleotides are TGTGCCAGCAGTTTGGCCCAGGGCTGGAGCTACACCTTC. It yields the protein CASSLAQGWSYTF.

This chain uses TRBV9 with TRBJ2-2; the D gene is possibly TRBD2 (6 bases). Germline-derived CDR1 and CDR2 are SGDLS and YYNGEE. V shed 3 bases and J shed 6 bases, with 21 bases lying between them. CDR3 size: 17 residues. CDR3 amino acids: CASSENHGTPDSGELFF. CDR3 DNA: TGTGCCAGCAGCGAAAACCACGGGACTCCCGACTCCGGGGAGCTGTTTTTT. The complete variable domain, with remaining parts taken from reference TRBV9 and TRBJ2-2, reads DSGVTQTPKHLITATGQRVTLRCSPRSGDLSVYWYQQSLDQGLQFLIQYYNGEERAKGNILERFSAQQFPDLHSELNLSSLELGDSALYFCASSENHGTPDSGELFFGEGSRLTVL.

This clone was counted a few times. The chain uses TRBV6-5 and TRBJ1-1, with 7 nucleotides matching TRBD1. Trimming took 6 bases from V and 7 from J; bases not matched to a gene: 2. This CDR3 region has 11 residues. Germline V gives CDR1 MNHEY, CDR2 SVGAGI. The CDR3 nucleotides read TGTGCCAGCAGCCACAGGGGTGAAGCTTTCTTT. Amino acid sequence: CASSHRGEAFF.

The rearrangement joins TRBV4-3 to TRBJ1-5; the match to TRBD1 covers 7 bases. This CDR3 contains 14 residues. With V trimmed by 4 bases and J by 5 bases, 5 bases remained unmatched. Germline loops: CDR1 LGHNA, CDR2 YSLEER. The CDR3 here is CASSPRTGDQPQHF. CDR3 sequence (DNA): TGCGCCAGCAGCCCCCGGACAGGCGATCAGCCCCAGCATTTT.

The chain has TRBV7-9 and TRBJ2-5; TRBD1 agrees at 7 bases. The length of the CDR3 is 12 residues. V lost 10 bases to trimming and J lost 3 bases; unmatched junction nucleotides: 5. Germline-derived CDR1 and CDR2 are SEHNR and FQNEAQ (reference sequence). The CDR3 DNA reads TGTGCCATCCTGGGACAGAAAGAGACCCAGTACTTC. Its protein is CAILGQKETQYF. Together with reference TRBV7-9 and TRBJ2-5, the CDR3 gives the full variable domain: DTGVSQNPRHKITKRGQNVTFRCDPISEHNRLYWYRQTLGQGPEFLTYFQNEAQLEKSRLLSDRFSAERPKGSFSTLEIQRTEQGDSAMYLCAILGQKETQYFGPGTRLLVL.